A selection of T cell receptor beta chains follows, all from one sample in a study of Ad26.COV2.S vaccination and SARS-CoV-2 variants. Sequencing used immunoSEQ multiplex PCR; TCRdb keeps in-frame clones, though not all of them. Seen here are over 400,000 clones, about nine tenths observed once, and the top ten hold 1.5% to 2%. Sequences were derived from peripheral blood, sampled in a trial of Ad26.COV2.S vaccine versus placebo. The receptors shown here come from a person aged 18 to 59 who received the Ad26.COV2.S COVID-19 vaccine or a placebo. CDR3s include the opening cysteine and the closing phenylalanine or tryptophan. A D gene is named only where the DNA matches it firmly. Clone size, where shown, is once, few, many, or a class for clones that have expanded.

d_call	clone_size	j_call	v_call	cdr3_length	cdr3_aa	cdr3_nt
NA	NA	TRBJ1-1	TRBV6-5	13	CASSYSGRGRAFF	TGTGCCAGCAGTTACTCTGGCAGGGGAAGAGCTTTCTTT
NA	NA	TRBJ2-7	TRBV6-2/TRBV6-3	14	CASSQQGLTYEQYF	TGTGCCAGCAGCCAACAGGGTCTGACCTACGAGCAGTACTTC
NA	few	TRBJ1-5	TRBV18	15	CASSPLDSRNQPQHF	TGTGCCAGCTCACCACTAGATTCGAGGAATCAGCCCCAGCATTTT
NA	NA	TRBJ2-5	TRBV3-1/TRBV3-2	20	CASSQVVPPRSDRGYGTQYF	TGTGCCAGCAGCCAAGTAGTTCCCCCGAGGAGCGACAGAGGGTATGGGACCCAGTACTTC
NA	NA	TRBJ2-7	TRBV7-9	13	CASSLEGSGEQYF	TGTGCCAGCAGCTTGGAGGGGAGTGGCGAGCAGTACTTC
NA	NA	TRBJ2-7	TRBV27	15	CASSWVGTPAYEQYF	TGTGCCAGCAGTTGGGTCGGGACACCCGCCTACGAGCAGTACTTC
NA	NA	TRBJ1-2	TRBV9	13	CASSVGQTRGYTF	TGTGCCAGCAGCGTAGGACAAACTCGGGGCTACACCTTC
NA	NA	TRBJ1-3	TRBV5-1	15	CASSLAATSGNTIYF	TGCGCCAGCAGCTTGGCCGCTACGTCGGGAAACACCATATATTTT
NA	NA	TRBJ2-7	TRBV4-3	16	CASSQDRETLAFEQYF	TGCGCCAGCAGCCAAGATAGAGAGACTTTGGCTTTCGAGCAGTACTTC
TRBD1	NA	TRBJ2-7	TRBV5-1	18	CASSLIPILRQGRYEQYF	TGCGCCAGCAGCTTAATTCCCATCTTACGACAGGGTCGGTACGAGCAGTACTTC
NA	NA	TRBJ1-1	TRBV18	13	CASSQQGLTEAFF	TGTGCCAGCTCTCAACAGGGTTTAACTGAAGCTTTCTTT
NA	NA	TRBJ2-5	TRBV2	13	CASRMGGWETQYF	TGTGCCAGCAGGATGGGGGGCTGGGAGACCCAGTACTTC